Following are 5 T cell receptor beta chains from one sample sequenced in a study of T cells in women clearing cervical HPV infection. TCRdb's table, derived via immunoSEQ multiplex PCR, lists solely in-frame clones and lacks some. Recorded for this sample: around 20,000 clones. Sample: blood buffy coat. Source of these receptors: a woman between 18 and 75 years old with a cervical HPV16 infection that either progressed to CIN3+ or cleared (not recorded which).

As for this clone: Read data end 3 residues before the CDR3 end; the end is taken from the germline J gene. The rearrangement links TRBV12-5 to TRBJ1-1; no clear D gene. V dropped 2 bases and J dropped 4 bases, with 11 bases sitting between them. Germline assignment: CDR1 LGHNT and CDR2 FRNRAP. The length of the CDR3 is 14 residues. The sequenced part of the CDR3 DNA is TGTGCTAGTGGTTTGATCGGGTCGGGCACTGAA. This sequence encodes CASGLIGSGTE. The full-length CDR3 reads as CASGLIGSGTEAFF.

Remarks on this clone: One junction end does not reproduce the germline sequence, and a read error may be involved. The DNA ends 3 residues before the CDR3 does, and the rest of the CDR3 is filled in from the germline J gene. This rearrangement joins TRBV4-2 to TRBJ1-4, with 9 bases fitting TRBD1. The germline gives CDR1 LGHNA, CDR2 YNFKEQ. The CDR3 loop spans 17 amino acids. The CDR3 is CASSPTGGLATNEKLFF. The CDR3 DNA, read in part, is TGCGCCAGCAGCCCGACAGGGGGATTGGCAACTAATGAAAAA.

Worth noting for this clone: With the read ending 3 residues before the CDR3 end, the germline J gene is used to fill in that end. This chain uses TRBV19 with TRBJ2-7; TRBD1 matches 9 bases. From germline, CDR1 is LNHDA and CDR2 SQIVND (reference sequence). This CDR3 comprises 13 residues. The ends lost 6 bases at V and 6 bases at J; junction bases unmatched: 6. The DNA read from the CDR3 is TGTGCCAGTAGCGAAAGACAGGGGGGCGAG. This gives the protein CASSERQGGE. The whole CDR3 protein reads CASSERQGGEQYF.

To note about this clone: The read stops 3 residues short of the end of the CDR3; the missing end is completed from the germline J gene. The V gene is TRBV7-6, the J gene TRBJ2-7, with D possibly matching TRBD1 (6 bases). Germline loops: CDR1 SGHVS, CDR2 FNYEAQ. The V end was cut by 1 base, the J end by 3 bases, with 13 bases between. CDR3 length equals 15 residues. The CDR3: CASSLVQGSDYEQYF. The CDR3 DNA, read in part, is TGTGCCAGCAGCTTAGTGCAGGGGTCCGACTACGAG.

Details on this clone: The DNA ends 3 residues before the CDR3 does, and the rest of the CDR3 is filled in from the germline J gene. The chain employs TRBV5-6 and TRBJ2-4; 9 nucleotides line up with TRBD1. Germline lookup yields CDR1 SGHDT and CDR2 YYEEEE. The V segment lost 4 bases and the J segment 6 bases; nucleotides outside the gene matches: 5. This CDR3 is 14 amino acids long. The part of the CDR3 DNA that was read is TGTGCCAGCAGCAGGGACAGGGCTGGAAACATT. Translated, it gives CASSRDRAGNI. The complete CDR3 sequence is CASSRDRAGNIQYF.